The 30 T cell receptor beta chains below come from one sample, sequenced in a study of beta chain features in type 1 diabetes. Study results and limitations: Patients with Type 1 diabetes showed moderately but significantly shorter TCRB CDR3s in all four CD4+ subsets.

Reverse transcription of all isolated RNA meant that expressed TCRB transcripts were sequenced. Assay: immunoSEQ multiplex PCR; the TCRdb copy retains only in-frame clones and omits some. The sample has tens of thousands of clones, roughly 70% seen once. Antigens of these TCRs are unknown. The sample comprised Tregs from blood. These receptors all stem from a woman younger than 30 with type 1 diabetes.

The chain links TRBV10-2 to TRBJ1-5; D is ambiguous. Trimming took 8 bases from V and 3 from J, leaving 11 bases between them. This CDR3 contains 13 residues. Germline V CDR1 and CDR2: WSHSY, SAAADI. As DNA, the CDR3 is TGCGCCAGCGGAGAGGGTCCCAATCAGCCCCAGCATTTT. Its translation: CASGEGPNQPQHF.

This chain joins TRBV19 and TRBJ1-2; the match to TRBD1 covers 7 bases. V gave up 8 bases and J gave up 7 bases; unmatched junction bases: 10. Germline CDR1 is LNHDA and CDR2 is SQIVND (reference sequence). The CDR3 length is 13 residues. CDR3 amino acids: CASGRQGFFGYTF. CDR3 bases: TGTGCCAGTGGGAGACAGGGCTTTTTTGGCTACACCTTC.

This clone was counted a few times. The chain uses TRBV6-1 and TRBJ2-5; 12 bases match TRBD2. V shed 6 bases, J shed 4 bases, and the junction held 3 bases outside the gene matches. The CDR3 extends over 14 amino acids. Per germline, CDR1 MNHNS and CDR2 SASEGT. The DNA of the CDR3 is TGTGCCAGCAGACTAGCGGGAGGAGTAGAGACCCAGTACTTC. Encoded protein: CASRLAGGVETQYF.

CDR3 residues: CASDLQGSNQPQHF. In nucleotides, the CDR3 is TGTGCCAGTGATCTTCAGGGTAGCAATCAGCCCCAGCATTTT. V usage is TRBV19 and J usage is TRBJ1-5, with D perhaps matching TRBD1 (5 bases). The length of the CDR3 is 14 residues. Between the trimmed V and J ends, which lost 8 bases and 0 bases, there was a span of 11 bases. Per the germline V gene, CDR1 is LNHDA and CDR2 is SQIVND (reference sequence).

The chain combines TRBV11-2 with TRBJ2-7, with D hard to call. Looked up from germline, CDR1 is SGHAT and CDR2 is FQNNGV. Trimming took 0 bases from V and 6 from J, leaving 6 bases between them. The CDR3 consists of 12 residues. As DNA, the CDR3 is TGTGCCAGCAGCTTAGATAGAGCCGAGCAGTACTTC. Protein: CASSLDRAEQYF.

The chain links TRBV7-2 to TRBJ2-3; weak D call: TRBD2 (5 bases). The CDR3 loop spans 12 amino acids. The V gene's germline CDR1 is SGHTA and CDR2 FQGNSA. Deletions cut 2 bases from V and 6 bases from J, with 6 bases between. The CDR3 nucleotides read TGTGCCAGCAGCTTATCGGGGGATACGCAGTATTTT. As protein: CASSLSGDTQYF.

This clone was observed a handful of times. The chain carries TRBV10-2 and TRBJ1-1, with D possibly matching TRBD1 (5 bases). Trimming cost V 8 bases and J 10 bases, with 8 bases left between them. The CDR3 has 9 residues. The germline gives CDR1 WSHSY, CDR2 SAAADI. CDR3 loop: CASLRGAFF. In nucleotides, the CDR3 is TGCGCCAGCTTAAGGGGAGCTTTCTTT.

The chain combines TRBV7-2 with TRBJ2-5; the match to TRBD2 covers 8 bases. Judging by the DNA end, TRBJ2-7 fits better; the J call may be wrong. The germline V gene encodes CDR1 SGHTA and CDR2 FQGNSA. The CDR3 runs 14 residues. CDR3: CASSLAGTSSEQYF. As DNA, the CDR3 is TGTGCCAGCAGCTTAGCGGGGACTAGTTCCGAGCAGTACTTC.

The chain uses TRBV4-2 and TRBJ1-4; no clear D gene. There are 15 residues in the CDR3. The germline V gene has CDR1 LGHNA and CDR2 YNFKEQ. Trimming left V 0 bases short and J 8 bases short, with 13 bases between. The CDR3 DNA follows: TGTGCCAGCAGCCAAGATCCAAACAGACCGGAAAAACTGTTTTTT. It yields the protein CASSQDPNRPEKLFF.

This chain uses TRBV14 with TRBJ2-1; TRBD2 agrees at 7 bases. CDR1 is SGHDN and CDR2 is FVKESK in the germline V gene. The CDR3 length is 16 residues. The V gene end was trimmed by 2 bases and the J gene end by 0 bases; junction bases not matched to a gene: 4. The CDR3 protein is CASSQPGGGSYNEQFF. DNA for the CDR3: TGTGCCAGCAGCCAACCGGGCGGGGGCTCCTACAATGAGCAGTTCTTC.

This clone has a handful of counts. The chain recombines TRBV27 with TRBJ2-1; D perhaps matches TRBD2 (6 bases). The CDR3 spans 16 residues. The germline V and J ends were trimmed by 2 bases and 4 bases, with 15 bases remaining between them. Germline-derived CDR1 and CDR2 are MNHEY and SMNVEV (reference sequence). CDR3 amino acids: CASSLGGLMIYNEQFF. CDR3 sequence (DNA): TGTGCCAGCAGTTTAGGAGGGTTGATGATATACAATGAGCAGTTCTTC.

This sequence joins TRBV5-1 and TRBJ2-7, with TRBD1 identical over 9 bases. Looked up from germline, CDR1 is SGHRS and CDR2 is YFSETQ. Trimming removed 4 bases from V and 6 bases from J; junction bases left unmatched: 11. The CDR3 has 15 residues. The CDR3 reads CASSEGQGIRSEQYF. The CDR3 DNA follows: TGCGCCAGCAGCGAGGGACAGGGAATCCGCTCCGAGCAGTACTTC. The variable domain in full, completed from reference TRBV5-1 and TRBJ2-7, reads KAGVTQTPRYLIKTRGQQVTLSCSPISGHRSVSWYQQTPGQGLQFLFEYFSETQRNKGNFPGRFSGRQFSNSRSEMNVSTLELGDSALYLCASSEGQGIRSEQYFGPGTRLTVT.

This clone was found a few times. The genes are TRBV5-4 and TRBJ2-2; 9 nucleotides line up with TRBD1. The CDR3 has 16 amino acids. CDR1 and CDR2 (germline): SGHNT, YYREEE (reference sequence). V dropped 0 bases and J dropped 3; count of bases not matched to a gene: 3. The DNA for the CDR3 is TGTGCCAGCAGCTTGGCCGGGACAGGGTACACCGGGGAGCTGTTTTTT. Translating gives CASSLAGTGYTGELFF. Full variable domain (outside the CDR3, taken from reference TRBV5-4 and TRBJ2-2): ETGVTQSPTHLIKTRGQQVTLRCSSQSGHNTVSWYQQALGQGPQFIFQYYREEENGRGNFPPRFSGLQFPNYSSELNVNALELDDSALYLCASSLAGTGYTGELFFGEGSRLTVL.

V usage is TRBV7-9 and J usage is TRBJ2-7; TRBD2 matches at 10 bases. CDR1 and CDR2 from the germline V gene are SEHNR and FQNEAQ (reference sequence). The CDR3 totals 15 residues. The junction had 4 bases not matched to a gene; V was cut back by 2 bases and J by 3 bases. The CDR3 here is CASSLTSGKVYEQYF. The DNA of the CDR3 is TGTGCCAGCAGCTTAACTAGCGGGAAGGTCTACGAGCAGTACTTC.

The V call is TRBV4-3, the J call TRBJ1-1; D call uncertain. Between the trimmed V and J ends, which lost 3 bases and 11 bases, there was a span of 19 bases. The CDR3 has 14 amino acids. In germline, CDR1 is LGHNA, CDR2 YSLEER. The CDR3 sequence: CASSQGWRSGVAFF. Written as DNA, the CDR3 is TGCGCCAGCAGCCAGGGGTGGAGGTCCGGGGTTGCTTTCTTT.

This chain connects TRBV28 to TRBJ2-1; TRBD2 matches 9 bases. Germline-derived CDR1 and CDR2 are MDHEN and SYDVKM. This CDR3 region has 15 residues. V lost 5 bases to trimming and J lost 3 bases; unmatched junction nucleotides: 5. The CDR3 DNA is TGTGCCAGCAGTCAGGGGACTAGCAGCTACAATGAGCAGTTCTTC. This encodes CASSQGTSSYNEQFF.

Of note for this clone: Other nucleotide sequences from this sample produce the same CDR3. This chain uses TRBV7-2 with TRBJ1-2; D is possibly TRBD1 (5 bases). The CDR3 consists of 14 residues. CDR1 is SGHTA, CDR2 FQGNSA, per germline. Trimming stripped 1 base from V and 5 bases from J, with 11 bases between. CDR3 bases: TGTGCCAGCAGCTTAGGGCAGGGAGGGTATGGCTACACCTTC. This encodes CASSLGQGGYGYTF.

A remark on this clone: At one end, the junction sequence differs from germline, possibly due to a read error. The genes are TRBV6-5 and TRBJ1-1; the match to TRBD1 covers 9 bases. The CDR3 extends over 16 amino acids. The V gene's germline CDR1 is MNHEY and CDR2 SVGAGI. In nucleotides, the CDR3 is TGTGCCAGCAGCTACTTACAGGGGGCTCAGGGCACTGAAGCTTTCTTT. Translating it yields CASSYLQGAQGTEAFF.

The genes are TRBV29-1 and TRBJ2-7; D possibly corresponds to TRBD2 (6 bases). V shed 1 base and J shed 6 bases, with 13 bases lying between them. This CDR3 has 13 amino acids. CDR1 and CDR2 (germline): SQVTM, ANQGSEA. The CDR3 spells CSVEASEGSEQYF. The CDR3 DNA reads TGCAGCGTTGAAGCCTCGGAGGGGTCCGAGCAGTACTTC.

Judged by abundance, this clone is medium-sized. This CDR3 reads CATSRDPGKGEQFF. CDR3 in DNA: TGTGCCACCAGCAGAGACCCAGGGAAGGGTGAGCAGTTCTTC. The genes are TRBV15 and TRBJ2-1, with D possibly being TRBD1 (5 bases). This CDR3 comprises 14 residues. V gave up 0 bases and J gave up 9 bases, with 12 bases separating them. Germline V CDR1 and CDR2: LNHNV, YYDKDF (reference sequence). The full variable domain, its missing parts supplied by reference TRBV15 and TRBJ2-1, is DAMVIQNPRYQVTQFGKPVTLSCSQTLNHNVMYWYQQKSSQAPKLLFHYYDKDFNNEADTPDNFQSRRPNTSFCFLDIRSPGLGDTAMYLCATSRDPGKGEQFFGPGTRLTVL.

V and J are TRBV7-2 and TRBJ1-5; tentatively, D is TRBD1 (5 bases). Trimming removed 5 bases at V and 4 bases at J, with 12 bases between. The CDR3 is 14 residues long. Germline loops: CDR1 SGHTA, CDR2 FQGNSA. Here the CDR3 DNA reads TGTGCCAGCAGCCGTGGGGGGGGGAATCAGCCCCAGCATTTT. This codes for CASSRGGGNQPQHF.

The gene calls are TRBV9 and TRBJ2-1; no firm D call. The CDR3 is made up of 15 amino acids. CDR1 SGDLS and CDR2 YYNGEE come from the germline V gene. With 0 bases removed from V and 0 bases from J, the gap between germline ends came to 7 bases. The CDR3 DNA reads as TGTGCCAGCAGCGTAGAACTTAGCTCCTACAATGAGCAGTTCTTC. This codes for CASSVELSSYNEQFF.

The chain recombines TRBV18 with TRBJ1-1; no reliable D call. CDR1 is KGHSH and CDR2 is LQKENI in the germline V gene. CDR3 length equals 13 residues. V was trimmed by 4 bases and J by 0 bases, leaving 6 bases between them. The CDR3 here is CASSLEMNTEAFF. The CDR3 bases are TGTGCCAGCTCACTAGAGATGAACACTGAAGCTTTCTTT.

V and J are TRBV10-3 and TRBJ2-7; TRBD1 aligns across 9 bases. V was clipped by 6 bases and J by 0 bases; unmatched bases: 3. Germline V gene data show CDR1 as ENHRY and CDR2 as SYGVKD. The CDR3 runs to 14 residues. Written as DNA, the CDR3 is TGTGCCATCAGGAAGACAGGGGGCTCCTACGAGCAGTACTTC. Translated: CAIRKTGGSYEQYF.

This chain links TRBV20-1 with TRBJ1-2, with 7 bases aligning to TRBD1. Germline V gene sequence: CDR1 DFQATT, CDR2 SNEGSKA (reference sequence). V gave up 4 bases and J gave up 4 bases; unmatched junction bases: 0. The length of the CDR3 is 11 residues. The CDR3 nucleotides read TGCAGTGCTACAGGGGGCTATGGCTACACCTTC. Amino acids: CSATGGYGYTF.

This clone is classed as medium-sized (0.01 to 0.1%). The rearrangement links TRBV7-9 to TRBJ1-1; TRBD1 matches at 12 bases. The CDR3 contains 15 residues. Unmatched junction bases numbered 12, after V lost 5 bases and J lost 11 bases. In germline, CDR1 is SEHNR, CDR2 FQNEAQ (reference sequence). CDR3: CASSQGQGASRGAFF. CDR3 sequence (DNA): TGTGCCAGCAGCCAGGGACAGGGGGCATCTAGAGGGGCTTTCTTT.

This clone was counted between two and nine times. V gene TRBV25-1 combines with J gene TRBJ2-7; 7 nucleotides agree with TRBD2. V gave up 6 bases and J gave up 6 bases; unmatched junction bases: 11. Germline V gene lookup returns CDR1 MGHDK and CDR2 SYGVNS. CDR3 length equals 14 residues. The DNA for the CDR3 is TGTGCCAGCAGCGACCTGCTCAGGGAGGGCGAGCAGTACTTC. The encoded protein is CASSDLLREGEQYF.

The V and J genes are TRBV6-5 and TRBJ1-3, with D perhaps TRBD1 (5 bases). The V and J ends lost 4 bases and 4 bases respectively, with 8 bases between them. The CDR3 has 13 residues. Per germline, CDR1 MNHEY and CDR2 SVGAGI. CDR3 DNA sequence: TGTGCCAGCAGTTTTCAGGGAGGAAACACCATATATTTT. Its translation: CASSFQGGNTIYF.

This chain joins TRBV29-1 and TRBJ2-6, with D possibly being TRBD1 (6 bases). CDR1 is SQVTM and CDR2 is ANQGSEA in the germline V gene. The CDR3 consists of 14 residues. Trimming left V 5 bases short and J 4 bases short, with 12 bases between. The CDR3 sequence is CSVWGQYGANVLTF. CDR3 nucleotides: TGCAGCGTTTGGGGGCAGTACGGGGCCAACGTCCTGACTTTC.

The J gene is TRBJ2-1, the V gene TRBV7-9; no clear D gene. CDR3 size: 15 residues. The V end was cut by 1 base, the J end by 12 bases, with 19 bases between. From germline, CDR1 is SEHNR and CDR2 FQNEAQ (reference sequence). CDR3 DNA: TGTGCCAGCAGCTTAGAATCTCCGCGGCAAGAGTGGCAGTTCTTC. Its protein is CASSLESPRQEWQFF.